The rows below give T cell receptor beta chains drawn from one sample of a study of early T cells in non-severe SARS-CoV-2 infection. TCRdb reprocessed the 5' RACE reads via MiXCR and lists one record per CDR3 protein. Of under 85,000 distinct CDR3 sequences in the sample, about 15% were seen once. Sequences were derived from whole blood, sampled at baseline. These receptors were taken from an adult who was a healthcare worker with PCR-confirmed SARS-CoV-2 infection or an uninfected control (not recorded which). Each CDR3 is given with its conserved first and last residue. The order of the fields is CDR3 length, V gene, J gene, CDR3 protein.

cdr3_length: 12
v_call: TRBV20-1
j_call: TRBJ2-3
cdr3_aa: CSAPSRADTQYF

cdr3_length: 17
v_call: TRBV20-1
j_call: TRBJ2-5
cdr3_aa: CSAINSLRLAAQETQYF

cdr3_length: 15
v_call: TRBV25-1
j_call: TRBJ2-1
cdr3_aa: CASSSGTEAYNEQFF

cdr3_length: 14
v_call: TRBV12-3/TRBV12-4
j_call: TRBJ2-3
cdr3_aa: CASSFSGASDTQYF

cdr3_length: 14
v_call: TRBV15
j_call: TRBJ1-5
cdr3_aa: CATSEDRVGQPQHF

cdr3_length: 13
v_call: TRBV24-1
j_call: TRBJ2-3
cdr3_aa: CATHGAGTDTQYF

cdr3_length: 14
v_call: TRBV7-9
j_call: TRBJ2-7
cdr3_aa: CASGSGIVPHEQYF

cdr3_length: 14
v_call: TRBV7-2
j_call: TRBJ2-5
cdr3_aa: CASSLNRGRETQYF

cdr3_length: 14
v_call: TRBV18
j_call: TRBJ2-7
cdr3_aa: CASSPWDSSYEQYF

cdr3_length: 12
v_call: TRBV20-1
j_call: TRBJ2-1
cdr3_aa: CSAPSSGNEQFF

cdr3_length: 13
v_call: TRBV20-1
j_call: TRBJ2-7
cdr3_aa: CSAHKSGTYEQYF

cdr3_length: 11
v_call: TRBV19
j_call: TRBJ2-7
cdr3_aa: CASSIGGKQYF

cdr3_length: 16
v_call: TRBV12-3/TRBV12-4
j_call: TRBJ2-6
cdr3_aa: CASSLNRVPGANVLTF

cdr3_length: 14
v_call: TRBV14
j_call: TRBJ2-1
cdr3_aa: CASSPGTGRNEQFF

cdr3_length: 13
v_call: TRBV15
j_call: TRBJ1-3
cdr3_aa: CATSRDSGNTIYF

cdr3_length: 13
v_call: TRBV5-1
j_call: TRBJ2-7
cdr3_aa: CASSLGPLNEQYF

cdr3_length: 13
v_call: TRBV27
j_call: TRBJ2-7
cdr3_aa: CASSLSTGDEQYF

cdr3_length: 15
v_call: TRBV7-2
j_call: TRBJ2-1
cdr3_aa: CASSFGLGRGSEQFF

cdr3_length: 15
v_call: TRBV6-5
j_call: TRBJ2-1
cdr3_aa: CASSYDGSVYNEQFF

cdr3_length: 14
v_call: TRBV5-5
j_call: TRBJ2-7
cdr3_aa: CASSLTGATYEQYF

cdr3_length: 17
v_call: TRBV6-6
j_call: TRBJ2-6
cdr3_aa: CASSRGQGARGANVLTF

cdr3_length: 12
v_call: TRBV7-9
j_call: TRBJ2-7
cdr3_aa: CASSPIHHEQYF

cdr3_length: 14
v_call: TRBV11-2
j_call: TRBJ1-1
cdr3_aa: CASSWTGVNTEAFF